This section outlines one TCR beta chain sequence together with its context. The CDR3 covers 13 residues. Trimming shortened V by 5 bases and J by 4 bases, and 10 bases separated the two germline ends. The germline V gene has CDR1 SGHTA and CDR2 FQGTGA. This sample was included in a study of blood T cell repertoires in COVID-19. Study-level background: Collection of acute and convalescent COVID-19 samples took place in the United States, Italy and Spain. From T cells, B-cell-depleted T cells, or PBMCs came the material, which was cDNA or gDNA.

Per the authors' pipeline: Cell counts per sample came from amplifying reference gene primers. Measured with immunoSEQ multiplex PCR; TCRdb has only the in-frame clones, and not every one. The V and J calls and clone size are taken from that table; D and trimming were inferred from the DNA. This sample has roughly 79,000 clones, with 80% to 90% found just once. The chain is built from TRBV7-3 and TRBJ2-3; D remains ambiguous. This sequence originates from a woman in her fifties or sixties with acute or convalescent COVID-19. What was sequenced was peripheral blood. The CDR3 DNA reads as TGTGCCAGCAGCCCTAGTGCGTCAGATACGCAGTATTTT. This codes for CASSPSASDTQYF.